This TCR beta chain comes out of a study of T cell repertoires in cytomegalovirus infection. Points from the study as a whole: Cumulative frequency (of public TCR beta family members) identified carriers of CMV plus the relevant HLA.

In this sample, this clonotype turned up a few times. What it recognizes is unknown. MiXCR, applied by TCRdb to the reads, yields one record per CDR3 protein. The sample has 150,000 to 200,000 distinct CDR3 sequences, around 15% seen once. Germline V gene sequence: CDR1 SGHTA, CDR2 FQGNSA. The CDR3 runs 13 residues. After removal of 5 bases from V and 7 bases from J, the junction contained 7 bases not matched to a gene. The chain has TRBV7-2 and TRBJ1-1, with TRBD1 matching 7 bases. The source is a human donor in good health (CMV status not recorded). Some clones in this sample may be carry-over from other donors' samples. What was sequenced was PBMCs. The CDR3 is CASSARDRFEAFF. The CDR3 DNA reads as TGTGCCAGCAGCGCGCGGGACAGATTTGAAGCTTTCTTT.